This is a list of T cell receptor beta chains from one sample in a study of blood T cells in healthy people across ages. TCRdb re-called the 5' RACE reads with MiXCR, one entry per CDR3 protein. The table records about 830,000 distinct CDR3 sequences, about 62% of them present only once. Sequencing was carried out using blood. These receptors were taken from a man aged 30 to 45 in good health. Both conserved end residues are part of each CDR3. A D gene is named only where the DNA matches it firmly. Some rows have no size entry. The others give once, few or many, or a class for an expanded clone.

clone_size,d_call,j_call,cdr3_length,v_call,cdr3_aa,cdr3_nt
NA,TRBD1,TRBJ2-7,14,TRBV27,CASMLGTGAHEQYF,TGTGCCAGCATGTTGGGGACAGGGGCCCACGAGCAGTACTTC
once,NA,TRBJ1-5,13,TRBV6-1,CASTLDTFIPQHF,TGTGCCAGCACTCTGGACACATTTATCCCCCAGCATTTT
NA,NA,TRBJ2-5,15,TRBV29-1,CSVTWAEKLQETQYF,TGCAGCGTCACCTGGGCCGAGAAGTTACAAGAGACCCAGTACTTC
NA,NA,TRBJ2-5,11,TRBV12-3/TRBV12-4,CASSLREIQYF,TGTGCCAGCAGTTTAAGGGAGATTCAGTACTTC
NA,TRBD2,TRBJ2-3,18,TRBV12-3/TRBV12-4,CASSPYGFSGESTDTQYF,TGTGCCAGCAGTCCATATGGTTTTAGCGGGGAGAGCACAGATACGCAGTATTTT
NA,TRBD1,TRBJ2-5,15,TRBV6-1,CASSATGTGQETQYF,TGTGCCAGCAGTGCCACCGGGACAGGGCAAGAGACCCAGTACTTC
NA,NA,TRBJ2-2,15,TRBV4-2,CASSQQQLDSGELFF,TGTGCCAGCAGCCAACAGCAATTAGATTCCGGGGAGCTGTTTTTT
NA,NA,TRBJ2-1,15,TRBV24-1,CATSASRWGTNEQFF,TGTGCCACCAGTGCCTCGCGGTGGGGGACTAATGAGCAGTTCTTC
NA,TRBD1,TRBJ2-7,13,TRBV7-9,CASSRDSHYEQYF,TGTGCCAGCAGCCGGGACAGCCACTACGAGCAGTACTTC
NA,TRBD2,TRBJ2-7,14,TRBV6-1,CASSDRDYIYEQYF,TGTGCCAGCAGTGACCGGGACTACATCTACGAGCAGTACTTC
NA,NA,TRBJ2-1,13,TRBV7-9,CASSEDVWDEQFF,TGTGCCAGCAGCGAGGACGTTTGGGATGAGCAGTTCTTC
NA,NA,TRBJ2-1,14,TRBV27,CASSVRRGEMRQFF,TGTGCCAGCAGTGTTCGCAGGGGGGAAATGAGGCAGTTCTTC
NA,TRBD1,TRBJ2-1,15,TRBV12-3/TRBV12-4,CASSGAGTGPETQFF,TGTGCCAGCAGTGGGGCCGGGACAGGTCCAGAGACCCAGTTCTTC
NA,NA,TRBJ2-2,14,TRBV5-1,CASSQGQNTGELFF,TGCGCCAGCAGCCAGGGACAGAACACCGGGGAGCTGTTTTTT
NA,NA,TRBJ1-2,14,TRBV5-1,CASSQGTRADGYTF,TGCGCCAGCAGCCAGGGGACTCGGGCGGATGGCTACACCTTC
NA,TRBD1,TRBJ2-7,14,TRBV7-9,CASSSRQGSHEQYF,TGTGCCAGCAGCAGCCGACAGGGAAGCCACGAGCAGTACTTC
NA,NA,TRBJ2-2,14,TRBV20-1,CSARARGNTGELFF,TGCAGTGCTAGAGCACGGGGCAACACCGGGGAGCTGTTTTTT
few,NA,TRBJ2-7,11,TRBV7-9,CASSTGREQYF,TGTGCCAGCAGCACGGGACGGGAGCAGTACTTC
few,TRBD1,TRBJ1-2,14,TRBV4-2,CASSQLDRGYGYTF,TGTGCCAGCAGCCAACTGGACAGGGGGTATGGCTACACCTTC
few,NA,TRBJ2-5,14,TRBV7-2,CASSPRTGLKTQYF,TGTGCCAGCAGCCCCCGGACGGGGCTGAAGACCCAGTACTTC
NA,TRBD1,TRBJ2-7,15,TRBV29-1,CSVRGLTGGLGEQYF,TGCAGCGTTAGGGGATTGACAGGGGGTTTAGGGGAGCAGTACTTC
NA,NA,TRBJ1-2,12,TRBV6-5,CASSMGGYGYTF,TGTGCCAGCAGCATGGGGGGCTATGGCTACACCTTC
few,NA,TRBJ1-2,14,TRBV6-1,CASSAPRGPDGYTF,TGTGCCAGCAGCGCCCCCAGGGGCCCCGATGGCTACACCTTC
once,NA,TRBJ2-4,15,TRBV18,CASSPEGRTFDWQYF,TGTGCCAGCTCACCAGAGGGACGGACTTTCGATTGGCAGTACTTC
few,TRBD1,TRBJ2-5,12,TRBV7-9,CASSQGAEEQYF,TGTGCCAGCAGCCAGGGGGCGGAAGAGCAGTACTTC
NA,NA,TRBJ2-7,12,TRBV7-8,CASSNQLYEQYF,TGTGCCAGCAGCAACCAACTCTACGAGCAGTACTTC
once,NA,TRBJ2-5,16,TRBV7-2,CASSRRIVGTQETQYF,TGTGCCAGCAGCCGTAGAATAGTGGGGACCCAAGAGACCCAGTACTTC
once,NA,TRBJ2-1,13,TRBV24-1,CATSAFLDNEQFF,TGTGCCACCAGTGCGTTTCTCGACAATGAGCAGTTCTTC
few,NA,TRBJ1-5,18,TRBV4-3,CASSQAALRDYSNQPQHF,TGCGCCAGCAGCCAAGCGGCACTTAGGGACTATAGCAATCAGCCCCAGCATTTT
NA,TRBD2,TRBJ2-5,15,TRBV5-1,CASSPGLAVDVTQYF,TGCGCCAGCAGCCCGGGACTAGCAGTAGACGTGACCCAGTACTTC
few,TRBD2,TRBJ2-7,13,TRBV2,CASTPGGSYEQYF,TGTGCCAGCACTCCCGGGGGGTCCTACGAGCAGTACTTC
NA,NA,TRBJ1-6,17,TRBV3-1,CASSQAIGMGGNSPLHF,TGTGCCAGCAGCCAAGCGATCGGGATGGGCGGTAATTCACCCCTCCACTTT
few,NA,TRBJ1-2,14,TRBV24-1,CATSDLAGNYGYTF,TGTGCCACCAGTGATTTGGCGGGGAACTATGGCTACACCTTC
NA,TRBD1,TRBJ1-5,14,TRBV27,CANSITGGGQPQHF,TGTGCCAACAGTATCACAGGGGGCGGTCAGCCCCAGCATTTT
NA,NA,TRBJ1-1,13,TRBV7-3,CASSWADNTEAFF,TGTGCCAGCAGCTGGGCGGATAACACTGAAGCTTTCTTT
few,TRBD2,TRBJ2-7,14,TRBV6-2/TRBV6-3,CASRLAGRTYEQYF,TGTGCCAGCAGACTAGCGGGGAGAACCTACGAGCAGTACTTC
NA,NA,TRBJ2-6,19,TRBV20-1,CSARDLLHAIYSGANVLTF,TGCAGTGCTAGAGATCTACTCCATGCTATCTACTCTGGGGCCAACGTCCTGACTTTC
NA,TRBD1,TRBJ2-5,15,TRBV30,CASHPAPGGAETQYF,TGTGCCTCCCACCCGGCCCCAGGGGGCGCGGAGACCCAGTACTTC
NA,TRBD1,TRBJ2-4,14,TRBV12-3/TRBV12-4,CASSSTGGAAIQYF,TGTGCCAGCAGTTCGACAGGGGGCGCGGCCATTCAGTACTTC
few,NA,TRBJ2-7,14,TRBV20-1,CSASPADRLEEQYF,TGCAGTGCTAGCCCGGCAGACCGGCTAGAAGAGCAGTACTTC
once,NA,TRBJ2-5,14,TRBV7-9,CASSFGVPPETQYF,TGTGCCAGCAGCTTCGGGGTACCCCCAGAGACCCAGTACTTC
NA,TRBD2,TRBJ2-1,18,TRBV4-3,CASSQDGTSGYSYNEQFF,TGCGCCAGCAGCCAGGACGGGACTAGCGGATATTCCTACAATGAGCAGTTCTTC
NA,NA,TRBJ2-3,13,TRBV30,CAWSVTLINTQYF,TGTGCCTGGAGTGTAACCCTAATCAATACGCAGTATTTT
NA,NA,TRBJ2-1,15,TRBV4-3,CASSQGGMSYNEQFF,TGCGCCAGCAGCCAAGGGGGAATGTCCTACAATGAGCAGTTCTTC
NA,TRBD2,TRBJ2-1,16,TRBV7-9,CASTLSSGGSYNEQFF,TGTGCCAGCACCTTAAGTAGCGGGGGGTCCTACAATGAGCAGTTCTTC
NA,NA,TRBJ1-2,15,TRBV2,CASSGWQNGGYGYTF,TGTGCCAGCAGTGGTTGGCAAAACGGGGGCTATGGCTACACCTTC
NA,NA,TRBJ2-1,17,TRBV20-1,CSARMYSLGGLYNEQFF,TGCAGTGCTAGGATGTATTCCCTTGGAGGGTTGTACAATGAGCAGTTCTTC
NA,NA,TRBJ2-7,15,TRBV7-2,CASSWPALVSYEQYF,TGTGCCAGCAGCTGGCCTGCGTTGGTCAGCTACGAGCAGTACTTC
once,TRBD1,TRBJ1-2,17,TRBV20-1,CSARDQQGGQGTYGYTF,TGCAGTGCTAGAGATCAACAGGGGGGACAGGGGACCTATGGCTACACCTTC